The clone carrying this T cell receptor beta chain was observed a few times. The antigen remains unidentified. Researchers tagged individual cDNA molecules with unique molecular identifiers. Each CDR3 protein is one row after TCRdb ran MiXCR on the 5' RACE reads. The repertoire holds roughly 40,000 distinct CDR3 sequences, with about 7% as singletons. The data derive from a study of early T cells in non-severe SARS-CoV-2 infection. At the level of the study: Sequencing of bulk RNA from unsorted whole blood was done, without chain pairing. Whole-study results and caveats: VDJdb matching skewed toward anti-spike CD8 responses, missing private and CD4 specificities.

Deletions cut 2 bases from V and 6 bases from J, with 14 bases between. Germline values: CDR1 MNHNS, CDR2 SASEGT. This CDR3 comprises 14 residues. This receptor was identified in an adult who was a healthcare worker with PCR-confirmed SARS-CoV-2 infection or an uninfected control (not recorded which). Material for sequencing was whole blood. V and J are TRBV6-1 and TRBJ2-7; weak D call: TRBD2 (5 bases). In nucleotides, the CDR3 is TGTGCCAGCAGTGAATTGGAGGACTGGGGCGAGCAGTACTTC. This encodes CASSELEDWGEQYF.